This TCR beta chain is from a study of T-cell memory formation after mild COVID-19. Study background: The TCR clusters were mostly specific to one donor.

TCRdb processed the 5' RACE reads anew with MiXCR; each CDR3 protein has one entry. The repertoire consists of some 330,000 distinct CDR3 sequences, with over 20% occurring once and the leading ten covering under 15%. Remarks on this clonotype: Its antigen is as yet unknown.

Notes on the study in general: A balance of CD4 and CD8 characterized clones contracting day 15 to 85, whereas later expanders leaned CD4+. CD4+ contracting clones were found mainly in CM and EM, and CD8+ ones in EMRA. Pre-infection memory showed some responding clones, and this suggested that cross-reactive memory joined.

CDR1 is SEHNR, CDR2 FQNEAQ, per germline (reference sequence). The CDR3 totals 15 residues. With 1 base clipped from V and 8 bases from J, the junction kept 7 bases outside the gene matches. The material sequenced was PBMCs or a T cell subset sorted from them (not recorded which). The chain joins TRBV7-9 to TRBJ1-4, with 7 bases matching TRBD1. The sequence was obtained from an adult woman who had mild COVID-19 (a few samples of this study predate the infection). Cell type and time point are not known. CDR3 region: CASSLEGTVAEKLFF. CDR3 DNA: TGTGCCAGCAGCTTAGAGGGGACAGTTGCGGAAAAACTGTTTTTT.